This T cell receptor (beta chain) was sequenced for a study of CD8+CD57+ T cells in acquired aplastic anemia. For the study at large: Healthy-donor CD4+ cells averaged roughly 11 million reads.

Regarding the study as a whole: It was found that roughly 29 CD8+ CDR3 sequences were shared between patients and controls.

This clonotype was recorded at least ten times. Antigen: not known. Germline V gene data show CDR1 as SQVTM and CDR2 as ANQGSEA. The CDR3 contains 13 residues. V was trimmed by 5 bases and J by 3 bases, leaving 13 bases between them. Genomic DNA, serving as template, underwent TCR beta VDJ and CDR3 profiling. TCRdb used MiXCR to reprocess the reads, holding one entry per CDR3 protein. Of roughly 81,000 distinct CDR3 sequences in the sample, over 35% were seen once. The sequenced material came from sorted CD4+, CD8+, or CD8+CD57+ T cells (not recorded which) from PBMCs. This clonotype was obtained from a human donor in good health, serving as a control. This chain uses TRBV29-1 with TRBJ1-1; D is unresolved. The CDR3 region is CSVYKDGYTEAFF. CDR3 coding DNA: TGCAGCGTTTATAAGGACGGATACACTGAAGCTTTCTTT.